Listed below are T cell receptor beta chains from one sample, sequenced in a study of shared clonotypes between healthy human individuals. Measured with immunoSEQ multiplex PCR; TCRdb has only the in-frame clones, and not every one. The sample yields 2,100,000 or so clones, almost 96% seen once. The sequenced material came from naive CD4+ T cells sorted from blood. Every receptor here comes from a man younger than 35 in good health. CDR3s include the opening cysteine and the closing phenylalanine or tryptophan. Only some rows state a clone size, as once, few, many or a class for expanded clones.

V gene	J gene	CDR3 length	clone size	CDR3 protein
TRBV4-1	TRBJ2-7	15	.	CASSQVEVGGYEQYF
TRBV10-1	TRBJ2-7	15	.	CASAFGGVGRDEQYF
TRBV10-2	TRBJ2-3	15	once	CASSEGQGQGDTQYF
TRBV30	TRBJ2-7	15	.	CAWSAPRQITYEQYF
TRBV7-2	TRBJ1-5	16	.	CASSSGQLGGNQPQHF
TRBV4-1	TRBJ1-1	13	.	CASSRNRNTEAFF
TRBV19	TRBJ2-5	12	.	CASSITTETQYF
TRBV5-1	TRBJ1-1	13	.	CASSVNRGPEAFF
TRBV30	TRBJ1-2	15	.	CAWSYTARVNYGYTF
TRBV5-4	TRBJ1-5	12	.	CASSLDTGTQHF
TRBV7-2	TRBJ2-3	15	.	CASSFNSGSPDTQYF
TRBV6-1	TRBJ1-1	14	.	CASSEVTPNTEAFF
TRBV2	TRBJ2-1	15	.	CASTLGDPFVPKQFF
TRBV10-1	TRBJ2-1	14	once	CASSRGSRWGEQFF
TRBV19	TRBJ2-2	12	.	CASTTGAGELFF
TRBV10-2	TRBJ2-6	16	.	CASRESGASGANVLTF
TRBV28	TRBJ2-7	16	.	CASSVYLTGNSYEQYF
TRBV27	TRBJ1-6	16	.	CASTSTPSGYNSPLHF
TRBV6-5	TRBJ1-4	13	.	CASSWGRNEKLFF
TRBV11-2	TRBJ2-3	11	.	CASSLGEAQYF
TRBV18	TRBJ2-1	16	.	CASSPQSRLANNEQFF
TRBV29-1	TRBJ2-2	13	.	CSGWGLDTGELFF
TRBV28	TRBJ2-2	16	.	CASSGTSGGWTGELFF
TRBV7-3	TRBJ2-1	13	.	CARGSDPTNEQFF
TRBV6-5	TRBJ2-3	12	.	CASSLNTDTQYF
TRBV6-5	TRBJ2-3	13	once	CASRPQGTDTQYF
TRBV29-1	TRBJ2-1	14	once	CSVGSGSSYNEQFF
TRBV18	TRBJ1-1	14	.	CASSLGGPNTEAFF
TRBV6-5	TRBJ2-1	14	.	CASSYRSSEGEQFF
TRBV20-1	TRBJ2-3	11	.	CSAAGSDTQYF
TRBV19	TRBJ2-7	13	.	CASRFGTSYEQYF
TRBV15	TRBJ2-7	14	.	CATSFDRVSYEQYF
TRBV30	TRBJ2-5	15	.	CAWSAAGGLGETQYF
TRBV30	TRBJ2-7	15	.	CAWSITGGGPYEQYF
TRBV6-1	TRBJ2-7	14	.	CASNRDRGPYEQYF
TRBV7-2	TRBJ1-2	14	.	CASSHRQGGYGYTF